Presented here are 8 T cell receptor beta chains from one specimen sequenced in a study of Ad26.COV2.S vaccination and SARS-CoV-2 variants. This sample's treatment: about 20 received Ad26.COV2.S at low or high dose, single or two shots; 5 received placebo; per-sample allocation not given. The samples date from day 63 after the first vaccine or placebo injection. Assay used: immunoSEQ multiplex PCR; TCRdb lists only in-frame clones, some missing. The sample shows roughly 300,000 clones, roughly 90% of them seen only once. Here the sequenced sample was peripheral blood, taken in a trial of Ad26.COV2.S vaccine versus placebo. These receptors were taken from a person aged 18-60 years who received the Ad26.COV2.S COVID-19 vaccine or a placebo.

The J gene is TRBJ2-7, the V gene TRBV27; TRBD1 agrees at 9 bases. The CDR3 sequence is 18 residues long. V was clipped by 2 bases and J by 1 base; unmatched bases: 12. CDR1 and CDR2 (germline): MNHEY, SMNVEV (reference sequence). Here the CDR3 reads CASSLTGTRQGESYEQYF. Here the CDR3 DNA reads TGTGCCAGCAGTTTAACGGGGACCCGACAGGGGGAGTCCTACGAGCAGTACTTC.

This clone was counted once. This chain joins TRBV21-1 and TRBJ2-7. TRBV21-1 is assigned pseudogene status. The CDR3 runs to 17 residues. This CDR3 reads CASSKTGTIPANYEQYF. The CDR3 DNA reads TGTGCCAGCAGCAAAACCGGGACCATTCCCGCCAACTACGAGCAGTACTTC.

The chain has TRBV3-1 (or the pseudogene TRBV3-2) and TRBJ1-2, with TRBD1 matching over 7 bases. Germline CDR1 LGHDT, CDR2 YNNKEL (reference sequence). V trimming: 5 bases; J trimming: 6 bases; junction bases outside the gene matches: 9. There are 14 residues in the CDR3. DNA for the CDR3: TGTGCCAGCAGCAGGGGGCTCGGGACTAATGGCTACACCTTC. It codes for CASSRGLGTNGYTF.

This chain connects TRBV7-2 to TRBJ2-1, with TRBD1 identical over 8 bases. This CDR3 has 12 amino acids. J was trimmed by 13 bases and V by 5 bases; bases with no gene match: 7. Germline V gene lookup returns CDR1 SGHTA and CDR2 FQGNSA. The CDR3, as DNA: TGTGCCAGCAGCCAACCCGGGACAGGTCAGTTCTTC. Residues: CASSQPGTGQFF.

The chain employs TRBV7-2 and TRBJ1-5; D perhaps matches TRBD1 (6 bases). Germline loops: CDR1 SGHTA, CDR2 FQGNSA. V dropped 5 bases and J dropped 0 bases, with 17 bases sitting between them. The CDR3 spans 17 residues. The CDR3 sequence: CASSQNRDLYSNQPQHF. The CDR3 bases are TGTGCCAGCAGCCAAAACAGGGATCTCTATAGCAATCAGCCCCAGCATTTT.

This chain links TRBV6-2 or TRBV6-3 with TRBJ2-7; D possibly uses TRBD1 or TRBD2 (6 bases each). Germline V CDR1 and CDR2: MNHEY, SVGEGT. This CDR3 is built from 13 residues. V lost 2 bases, J lost 7 bases, and 12 bases lay in between. DNA of the CDR3: TGTGCCAGCAGTTACAATATAGGGGGGGAGCAGTACTTC. As protein: CASSYNIGGEQYF.

The rearrangement links TRBV4-3 to TRBJ2-1, with D perhaps TRBD1 (6 bases). V was cut by 1 base and J by 2 bases, with 9 bases left in between. CDR3 length equals 15 residues. Germline assignment: CDR1 LGHNA and CDR2 YSLEER. The chain's CDR3 is CASSQGGPAYNEQFF. The CDR3 nucleotides are TGCGCCAGCAGCCAAGGGGGGCCCGCCTACAATGAGCAGTTCTTC.

The genes are TRBV2 and TRBJ2-3; 11 bases fit TRBD2. The CDR3 extends over 16 amino acids. Germline loops: CDR1 SNHLY, CDR2 FYNNEI. The V segment lost 4 bases and the J segment 1 base; nucleotides outside the gene matches: 4. The CDR3 spells CASSAQLAGGTDTQYF. In nucleotides, the CDR3 is TGTGCCAGCAGTGCTCAACTAGCGGGAGGCACAGATACGCAGTATTTT.